This TCR beta chain was obtained from a study of blood T cell repertoires in COVID-19. The CDR3 runs to 11 residues. Looked up from germline, CDR1 is SGHTA and CDR2 is FQGNSA. Trimming removed 8 bases from V and 7 bases from J, with 9 bases in between. How the authors handled the data: By means of reference gene primer amplification, nucleated cell counts were estimated. Sequenced by immunoSEQ multiplex PCR; TCRdb stores in-frame clones only, minus some. From that table come the V and J calls and clone size; the DNA was used to work out D and trimming. The table includes under 300,000 clones, 70% to 85% detected once. The study drew participants aged about 18 to 89 years from under 30 US areas.

Material: PBMCs or T cells enriched from blood (not recorded which). The sequence was obtained from a man between 35 and 55 years old who had recovered from COVID-19. The chain links TRBV7-2 to TRBJ2-1, with D perhaps TRBD2 (5 bases). The CDR3 nucleotides are TGTGCCAGCGGAGGAAATAATGAGCAGTTCTTC. Its translation: CASGGNNEQFF.